The next 19 T cell receptor beta chains were all read from a single sample in a study of blood T cell repertoires in COVID-19. The protocol was immunoSEQ multiplex PCR, while the TCRdb copy is restricted to in-frame clones and leaves out a portion. Here the sample spans fewer than 500,000 clones, 87% being singletons. The sequencing sample was made of PBMCs or T cells enriched from blood (not recorded which). These receptor sequences come from a young woman with acute COVID-19.

This chain joins TRBV19 and TRBJ2-4; 7 bases map to TRBD1. The V gene end was trimmed by 7 bases and the J gene end by 6 bases; junction bases not matched to a gene: 9. The CDR3 is made up of 14 amino acids. Per germline, CDR1 LNHDA and CDR2 SQIVND (reference sequence). The DNA for the CDR3 is TGTGCCAGTAACTCCAGACAGGGAAGAAACATTCAGTACTTC. It specifies CASNSRQGRNIQYF.

This chain uses TRBV7-3 with TRBJ1-6; TRBD1 matches at 7 bases. After removal of 5 bases from V and 0 bases from J, the junction contained 1 base not matched to a gene. The CDR3 is made up of 15 amino acids. The germline CDR1 and CDR2 sequences are SGHTA and FQGTGA. The CDR3 region is CASSPGGSYNSPLHF. CDR3 bases: TGTGCCAGCAGCCCAGGGGGCTCCTATAATTCACCCCTCCACTTT.

The rearrangement joins TRBV6-5 to TRBJ1-6; TRBD1 aligns across 7 bases. The CDR3 has 14 amino acids. The ends lost 6 bases at V and 8 bases at J; junction bases unmatched: 7. CDR1 is MNHEY, CDR2 SVGAGI, per germline. CDR3 amino acids: CASREGTEYSPLHF. The CDR3 bases are TGTGCCAGCAGGGAGGGGACAGAATATTCACCCCTCCACTTT.

The V and J genes are TRBV5-4 and TRBJ2-3; 10 nucleotides agree with TRBD2. Germline CDR1 reads SGHNT; CDR2 reads YYREEE (reference sequence). The V gene end was trimmed by 2 bases and the J gene end by 3 bases; junction bases not matched to a gene: 9. CDR3 size: 17 residues. CDR3: CASSLAGGLEGTDTQYF. In DNA, the CDR3 is TGTGCCAGCAGCTTAGCGGGGGGGCTAGAAGGAACAGATACGCAGTATTTT.

This chain joins TRBV3-1 (or the pseudogene TRBV3-2) and TRBJ1-6, with 9 nucleotides matching TRBD1. CDR1 and CDR2 from the germline V gene are LGHDT and YNNKEL (reference sequence). The CDR3 is made up of 16 amino acids. V trimming: 0 bases; J trimming: 9 bases; junction bases outside the gene matches: 6. The CDR3 loop reads CASSQERGQGGSPLHF. Written as DNA, the CDR3 is TGTGCCAGCAGCCAAGAAAGGGGACAGGGAGGTTCACCCCTCCACTTT.

The rearrangement uses TRBV24-1 and TRBJ2-2; 10 bases are a match to TRBD1. This CDR3 spans 14 amino acids. CDR1 and CDR2 from the germline V gene are KGHDR and SFDVKD. V was clipped by 12 bases and J by 6 bases; unmatched bases: 9. This CDR3 is CAASGTGEPGELFF. The DNA for the CDR3 is TGTGCCGCTTCTGGGACAGGGGAACCCGGGGAGCTGTTTTTT.

This chain uses TRBV7-9 with TRBJ1-1, with D possibly matching TRBD1 (6 bases). Germline V gives CDR1 SEHNR, CDR2 FQNEAQ (reference sequence). This CDR3 has 15 residues. V was trimmed by 5 bases and J by 4 bases, leaving 17 bases between them. The chain's CDR3 is CASSPTGGAGTEAFF. For the CDR3, the DNA is TGTGCCAGCAGCCCAACGGGGGGCGCTGGCACTGAAGCTTTCTTT. The whole variable domain, filled in from reference TRBV7-9 and TRBJ1-1, reads DTGVSQNPRHKITKRGQNVTFRCDPISEHNRLYWYRQTLGQGPEFLTYFQNEAQLEKSRLLSDRFSAERPKGSFSTLEIQRTEQGDSAMYLCASSPTGGAGTEAFFGQGTRLTVV.

This clone was seen just once. This chain links TRBV5-1 with TRBJ1-6; D remains unclear. Trimming left V 0 bases short and J 0 bases short, with 13 bases between. CDR1 is SGHRS and CDR2 is YFSETQ in the germline V gene. The CDR3 totals 18 residues. The CDR3 protein is CASSLDHGRSSYNSPLHF. CDR3 bases: TGCGCCAGCAGCTTGGACCATGGGAGGAGCTCCTATAATTCACCCCTCCACTTT.

The rearrangement joins TRBV6-1 to TRBJ2-6; 10 nucleotides match TRBD1. CDR1 and CDR2 from the germline V gene are MNHNS and SASEGT. The CDR3 runs to 18 residues. V lost 1 base, J lost 2 bases, and 5 bases stayed unmatched. This CDR3 reads CASSEGQGARTGANVLTF. The CDR3 DNA reads as TGTGCCAGCAGTGAAGGACAGGGGGCTAGAACTGGGGCCAACGTCCTGACTTTC.

Only one count was recorded for this clone. V usage is TRBV28 and J usage is TRBJ1-2; TRBD1 agrees at 7 bases. J was trimmed by 5 bases and V by 5 bases; bases with no gene match: 11. From germline, CDR1 is MDHEN and CDR2 SYDVKM. The CDR3 loop spans 15 amino acids. CDR3 loop: CASSPEQGPGYGYTF. The CDR3 coding sequence is TGTGCCAGCAGTCCAGAACAGGGGCCAGGATATGGCTACACCTTC.

The chain combines TRBV10-1 with TRBJ2-7; TRBD2 matches at 11 bases. This CDR3 has 12 amino acids. Germline CDR1 reads WNHNN; CDR2 reads SYGVQD (reference sequence). V was clipped by 10 bases and J by 6 bases; unmatched bases: 5. CDR3 bases: TGCGCCACCTCCGGGACTAGCGGCGAGCAGTACTTC. This translates into CATSGTSGEQYF.

The chain is built from TRBV7-9 and TRBJ2-7; 9 nucleotides agree with TRBD1. V was pared by 6 bases and J by 3 bases, with 6 bases of the junction left unmatched. Germline V CDR1 and CDR2: SEHNR, FQNEAQ (reference sequence). The CDR3 runs 14 residues. The CDR3 DNA reads as TGTGCCAGCAGTTCTGGACAGGGGATCTACGAGCAGTACTTC. It codes for CASSSGQGIYEQYF.

The chain couples TRBV9 to TRBJ2-1; 9 nucleotides agree with TRBD2. V lost 4 bases to trimming and J lost 4 bases; unmatched junction nucleotides: 6. The CDR3 spans 15 residues. Germline CDR1 is SGDLS and CDR2 is YYNGEE. The CDR3 DNA is TGTGCCAGCAGCCCCCTAGCGGGACGGTACAATGAGCAGTTCTTC. Its protein product is CASSPLAGRYNEQFF.

This sequence joins TRBV7-2 and TRBJ2-3, with TRBD2 identical over 7 bases. The CDR3 is 15 amino acids. Trimming removed 5 bases from V and 3 bases from J; junction bases left unmatched: 8. Per the germline V gene, CDR1 is SGHTA and CDR2 is FQGNSA. The CDR3 coding sequence is TGTGCCAGCAGCCCTTCCGGGGGGAGGACAGATACGCAGTATTTT. The encoded protein is CASSPSGGRTDTQYF.

The V call is TRBV9, the J call TRBJ2-2; a weak D match, TRBD2 (6 bases). CDR1 is SGDLS and CDR2 is YYNGEE in the germline V gene. CDR3 length equals 13 residues. Trimming pared 3 bases from V and 7 bases from J, leaving 10 bases between. CDR3 nucleotides: TGTGCCAGCAGCGGCCAGCGGGTCGGGGAGCTGTTTTTT. Translating it yields CASSGQRVGELFF.

This clone came up many times. This chain connects TRBV6-5 to TRBJ2-5; 7 bases match TRBD2. The CDR3 length is 15 residues. The V segment lost 6 bases and the J segment 7 bases; nucleotides outside the gene matches: 14. Germline CDR1 is MNHEY and CDR2 is SVGAGI. The CDR3 DNA sequence: TGTGCCAGCAGGAGAGGTGGCGGGGGAGCCCCGACCCAGTACTTC. Its protein is CASRRGGGGAPTQYF.

In this sample, this clone turned up a few times. The V call is TRBV4-3, the J call TRBJ2-4, with 8 bases aligning to TRBD1. Germline loops: CDR1 LGHNA, CDR2 YSLEER. This CDR3 is built from 18 residues. V shed 0 bases, J shed 0 bases, and the junction held 7 bases outside the gene matches. The CDR3 here is CASSQDPGQGLAKNIQYF. The CDR3 nucleotides are TGCGCCAGCAGCCAAGATCCCGGACAGGGACTAGCCAAAAACATTCAGTACTTC.

The gene calls are TRBV18 and TRBJ2-2, with TRBD2 identical over 11 bases. The CDR3 loop spans 16 amino acids. Trimming took 3 bases from V and 6 from J; bases not matched to a gene: 6. The germline gives CDR1 KGHSH, CDR2 LQKENI. The CDR3 region has the DNA TGTGCCAGCTCACCGTCCCTAGCGGGAGGTTCCGGGGAGCTGTTTTTT. Encoded protein: CASSPSLAGGSGELFF. The full variable domain, rest sourced from reference TRBV18 and TRBJ2-2, is NAGVMQNPRHLVRRRGQEARLRCSPMKGHSHVYWYRQLPEEGLKFMVYLQKENIIDESGMPKERFSAEFPKEGPSILRIQQVVRGDSAAYFCASSPSLAGGSGELFFGEGSRLTVL.

The chain joins TRBV6-5 to TRBJ1-2; TRBD1 agrees at 7 bases. From germline, CDR1 is MNHEY and CDR2 SVGAGI. The CDR3 consists of 13 residues. Germline trimming cut 7 bases from V and 2 bases from J; bases unmatched to any gene: 4. CDR3 sequence (DNA): TGTGCCAGCAACCGGGACAGCAACTATGGCTACACCTTC. Translation: CASNRDSNYGYTF.